Listed below are T cell receptor beta chains from one sample, sequenced in a study of blood T cell repertoires in COVID-19. Method: immunoSEQ multiplex PCR; TCRdb's copy keeps in-frame clones and lacks some. The table lists roughly 280,000 clones, about nine tenths of them singletons. Sequenced: PBMCs or T cells enriched from blood (not recorded which). Every receptor here comes from a woman younger than 45 with acute COVID-19. The CDR3 runs from the conserved cysteine through the conserved F or W. D genes are given only for firm matches. Not all rows give a size; the values are once, few, many and, for expanded clones, a class.

V gene	D gene	J gene	clone size	CDR3 protein	CDR3 DNA
TRBV4-1	TRBD2	TRBJ2-1	NA	CASRDSGISYNEQFF	TGCGCCAGCAGAGATAGCGGGATCTCCTACAATGAGCAGTTCTTC
TRBV2	NA	TRBJ1-4	NA	CASSERGAGTNEKLFF	TGTGCCAGCAGTGAACGGGGGGCTGGCACTAATGAAAAACTGTTTTTT
TRBV28	NA	TRBJ2-7	NA	CASQGGSSGQTYEQYF	TGTGCCAGCCAGGGGGGTAGTTCGGGACAGACCTACGAGCAGTACTTC
TRBV28	TRBD2	TRBJ2-1	NA	CASRAGGPNEQFF	TGTGCCAGCAGAGCGGGAGGACCCAATGAGCAGTTCTTC
TRBV6-2/TRBV6-3	NA	TRBJ1-3	NA	CASSSGVSGNTIYF	TGTGCCAGCAGTTCCGGGGTGTCTGGAAACACCATATATTTT
TRBV29-1	TRBD1	TRBJ1-4	once	CSVRTGGNEKLFF	TGCAGCGTTAGGACAGGGGGTAATGAAAAACTGTTTTTT
TRBV11-2	NA	TRBJ1-3	NA	CASSFGNSGNTIYF	TGTGCCAGCAGCTTCGGGAACTCTGGAAACACCATATATTTT
TRBV6-5	NA	TRBJ2-1	NA	CASSPTGDEQFF	TGTGCCAGCAGTCCTACGGGGGATGAGCAGTTCTTC
TRBV4-1	NA	TRBJ1-5	NA	CASSQPGQSPHQPQHF	TGCGCCAGCAGCCAACCTGGACAGTCCCCTCATCAGCCCCAGCATTTT
TRBV10-1	NA	TRBJ2-7	NA	CASGPWVGGAYF	TGCGCCAGCGGGCCCTGGGTCGGCGGGGCGTACTTC
TRBV2	NA	TRBJ1-4	NA	CASSIRVTNEKLFF	TGTGCCAGCAGTATCAGGGTCACTAATGAAAAACTGTTTTTT
TRBV28	NA	TRBJ1-2	few	CASSTWGGVRFNYGYTF	TGTGCCAGCAGTACATGGGGAGGGGTCCGTTTCAACTATGGCTACACCTTC
TRBV25-1	NA	TRBJ1-4	NA	CASSASRGVYEKLFF	TGTGCCAGCAGTGCATCAAGGGGTGTCTATGAAAAACTGTTTTTT
TRBV9	TRBD1	TRBJ2-7	NA	CASSQGTGGGLATYEQYF	TGTGCCAGCAGCCAGGGGACAGGGGGTGGACTAGCCACCTACGAGCAGTACTTC
TRBV28	TRBD2	TRBJ2-7	NA	CASLSGTSALSYEQYF	TGTGCCAGTCTTTCCGGGACTAGCGCTCTCTCCTACGAGCAGTACTTC
TRBV29-1	TRBD2	TRBJ2-3	NA	CSVLAGDTDTQYF	TGCAGCGTCCTAGCGGGAGACACAGATACGCAGTATTTT
TRBV3-1/TRBV3-2	TRBD2	TRBJ2-6	NA	CASSRTGGSGANVLTF	TGTGCCAGCAGCCGGACGGGGGGATCTGGGGCCAACGTCCTGACTTTC
TRBV7-2	TRBD2	TRBJ2-3	NA	CASSLAPVGGGTDTQYF	TGTGCCAGCAGCTTAGCGCCGGTGGGAGGGGGCACAGATACGCAGTATTTT
TRBV4-1	NA	TRBJ1-5	NA	CASSQALNQPQHF	TGCGCCAGCAGCCAAGCCCTCAATCAGCCCCAGCATTTT
TRBV30	NA	TRBJ2-3	NA	CASGWGGDTQYF	TGTGCCTCTGGGTGGGGAGGAGATACGCAGTATTTT
TRBV28	TRBD2	TRBJ2-1	NA	CASRWTSGSQNEQFF	TGTGCCAGCAGATGGACTAGCGGGAGTCAGAATGAGCAGTTCTTC
TRBV7-2	NA	TRBJ2-7	NA	CASSPPQGTYEQYF	TGTGCCAGCAGCCCCCCACAGGGAACCTACGAGCAGTACTTC
TRBV19	TRBD1	TRBJ2-5	NA	CASSIRENLGTGLSQETQYF	TGTGCCAGTAGTATCCGGGAGAATCTCGGGACAGGGCTTTCCCAAGAGACCCAGTACTTC
TRBV19	TRBD1	TRBJ1-5	NA	CASSTTRTGSGGQPQHF	TGTGCCAGTAGTACGACGCGGACAGGATCCGGCGGTCAGCCCCAGCATTTT
TRBV9	TRBD2	TRBJ2-3	NA	CASNRAGTNTDTQYF	TGTGCCAGCAACCGAGCGGGAACGAACACAGATACGCAGTATTTT
TRBV4-1	TRBD2	TRBJ2-7	NA	CASSQGLAGLYEQYF	TGCGCCAGCAGCCAAGGACTAGCGGGACTTTACGAGCAGTACTTC
TRBV7-3	NA	TRBJ2-3	NA	CASSADSPPDTQYF	TGTGCCAGCAGCGCGGACTCTCCCCCAGATACGCAGTATTTT
TRBV5-1	NA	TRBJ2-5	NA	CASSPLVGGGQETQYF	TGCGCCAGCAGCCCTCTTGTTGGGGGCGGGCAAGAGACCCAGTACTTC
TRBV7-2	TRBD2	TRBJ2-7	NA	CASSSQLAGLDEQYF	TGTGCCAGCAGCTCCCAGTTAGCGGGACTCGACGAGCAGTACTTC
TRBV10-2	TRBD1	TRBJ2-2	once	CASSVTGENTGELFF	TGCGCCAGCAGTGTTACAGGGGAGAACACCGGGGAGCTGTTTTTT
TRBV4-3	TRBD2	TRBJ2-7	NA	CASSSGLAGELPYEQYF	TGCGCCAGCAGCTCCGGACTAGCGGGAGAGCTCCCCTACGAGCAGTACTTC
TRBV19	NA	TRBJ1-2	NA	CASSSKGKGNGYTF	TGTGCCAGTAGTTCGAAGGGGAAGGGGAATGGCTACACCTTC
TRBV6-2/TRBV6-3	TRBD2	TRBJ2-1	NA	CASSLGASGIYNEQFF	TGTGCCAGCAGTTTAGGGGCTAGCGGAATCTACAATGAGCAGTTCTTC
TRBV12-3/TRBV12-4	NA	TRBJ2-5	NA	CASSLPSGETQYF	TGTGCCAGCAGTTTACCCAGCGGGGAGACCCAGTACTTC
TRBV4-1	NA	TRBJ2-4	NA	CASSQDMGPFQYF	TGCGCCAGCAGCCAAGATATGGGGCCCTTTCAGTACTTC
TRBV6-2/TRBV6-3	NA	TRBJ2-1	NA	CASSYTERMSSYNEQFF	TGTGCCAGCAGTTACACTGAGCGGATGAGCTCCTACAATGAGCAGTTCTTC
TRBV6-1	TRBD1	TRBJ1-5	NA	CASSEGQGGQPQHF	TGTGCCAGCAGTGAGGGACAGGGAGGTCAGCCCCAGCATTTT
TRBV7-2	NA	TRBJ2-7	few	CASSLNWDTHEQYF	TGTGCCAGCAGCCTCAATTGGGACACACACGAGCAGTACTTC
TRBV7-9	TRBD1	TRBJ1-1	NA	CASSLNRGQAFF	TGTGCCAGCAGCTTAAACAGGGGGCAAGCTTTCTTT
TRBV2	NA	TRBJ2-3	NA	CASSEGGAGTDTQYF	TGTGCCAGCAGTGAGGGGGGAGCCGGGACAGATACGCAGTATTTT
TRBV5-1	TRBD2	TRBJ2-5	NA	CASSLVLAGGQETQYF	TGCGCCAGCAGCTTGGTTCTAGCGGGAGGACAAGAGACCCAGTACTTC
TRBV14	NA	TRBJ1-4	NA	CASSQVSGVREKLFF	TGTGCCAGCAGCCAAGTCAGCGGGGTGAGGGAAAAACTGTTTTTT
TRBV4-1	NA	TRBJ2-1	NA	CASSQALGGNNEQFF	TGCGCCAGCAGCCAAGCTTTAGGCGGGAACAATGAGCAGTTCTTC
TRBV19	NA	TRBJ1-5	NA	CASSSDGSSNQPQHF	TGTGCCAGTAGTTCCGACGGGAGTAGCAATCAGCCCCAGCATTTT
TRBV19	NA	TRBJ2-7	NA	CATQGRSYEQYF	TGTGCCACCCAGGGGCGGTCCTACGAGCAGTACTTC
TRBV5-4	NA	TRBJ2-3	NA	CASSLEPSVVDTQYF	TGTGCCAGCAGCTTGGAGCCTAGCGTGGTGGATACGCAGTATTTT
TRBV6-1	TRBD1	TRBJ1-5	NA	CASSGLGQATMEPQHF	TGTGCCAGCAGTGGTTTGGGACAGGCTACAATGGAGCCCCAGCATTTT
TRBV9	TRBD1	TRBJ1-6	NA	CASKDRDNSPLHF	TGTGCCAGCAAAGACAGGGATAATTCACCCCTCCACTTT
TRBV28	NA	TRBJ2-3	NA	CASSLGQNTQYF	TGTGCCAGCAGTTTAGGCCAAAATACGCAGTATTTT